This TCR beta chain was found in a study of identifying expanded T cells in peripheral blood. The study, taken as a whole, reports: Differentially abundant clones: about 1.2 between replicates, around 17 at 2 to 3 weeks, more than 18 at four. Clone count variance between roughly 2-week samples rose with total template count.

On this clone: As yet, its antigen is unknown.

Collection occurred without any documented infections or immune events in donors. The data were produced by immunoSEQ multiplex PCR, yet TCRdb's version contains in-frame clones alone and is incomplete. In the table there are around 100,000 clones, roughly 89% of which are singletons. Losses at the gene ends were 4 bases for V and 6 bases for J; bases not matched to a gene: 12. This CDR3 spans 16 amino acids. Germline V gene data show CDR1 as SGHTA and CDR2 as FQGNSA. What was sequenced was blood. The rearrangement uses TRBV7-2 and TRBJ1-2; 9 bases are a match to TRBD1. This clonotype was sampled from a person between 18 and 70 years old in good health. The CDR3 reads CASSSGGTGNPNGYTF. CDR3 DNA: TGTGCCAGCAGCTCAGGCGGGACAGGGAACCCCAATGGCTACACCTTC. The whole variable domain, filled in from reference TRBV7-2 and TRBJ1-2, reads GAGVSQSPSNKVTEKGKDVELRCDPISGHTALYWYRQSLGQGLEFLIYFQGNSAPDKSGLPSDRFSAERTGGSVSTLTIQRTQQEDSAVYLCASSSGGTGNPNGYTFGSGTRLTVV.